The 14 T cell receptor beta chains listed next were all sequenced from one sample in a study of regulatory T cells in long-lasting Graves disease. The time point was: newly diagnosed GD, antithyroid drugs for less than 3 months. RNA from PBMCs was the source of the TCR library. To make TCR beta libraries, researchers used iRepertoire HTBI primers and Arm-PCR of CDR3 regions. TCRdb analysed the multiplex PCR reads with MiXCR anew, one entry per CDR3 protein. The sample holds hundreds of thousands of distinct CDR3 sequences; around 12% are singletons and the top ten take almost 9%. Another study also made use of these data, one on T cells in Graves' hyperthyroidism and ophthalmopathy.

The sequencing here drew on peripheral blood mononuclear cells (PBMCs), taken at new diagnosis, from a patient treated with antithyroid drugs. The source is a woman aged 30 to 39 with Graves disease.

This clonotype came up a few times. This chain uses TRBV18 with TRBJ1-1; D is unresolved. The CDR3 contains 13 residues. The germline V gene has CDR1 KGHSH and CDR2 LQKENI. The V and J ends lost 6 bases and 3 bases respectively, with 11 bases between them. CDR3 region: CASSTVEDTEAFF. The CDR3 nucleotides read TGTGCCAGCTCCACGGTGGAAGACACTGAAGCTTTCTTT.

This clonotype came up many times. The CDR3 region has the DNA TGTGCCAGCAGATATTGGACTAGCGGGAGTCAAGAGACCCAGTACTTC. This sequence encodes CASRYWTSGSQETQYF. The chain combines TRBV28 with TRBJ2-5; TRBD2 agrees at 13 bases. CDR1 MDHEN and CDR2 SYDVKM come from the germline V gene. V shed 6 bases and J 2 bases; nucleotides not matched to a gene: 6. The CDR3 sequence is 16 residues long.

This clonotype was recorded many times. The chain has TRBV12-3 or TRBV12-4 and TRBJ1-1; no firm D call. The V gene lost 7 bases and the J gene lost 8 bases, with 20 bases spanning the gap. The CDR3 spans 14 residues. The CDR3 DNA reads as TGTGCCAGCAACGTGGAGACAACCGCCCTCGAAGCTTTCTTT. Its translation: CASNVETTALEAFF.

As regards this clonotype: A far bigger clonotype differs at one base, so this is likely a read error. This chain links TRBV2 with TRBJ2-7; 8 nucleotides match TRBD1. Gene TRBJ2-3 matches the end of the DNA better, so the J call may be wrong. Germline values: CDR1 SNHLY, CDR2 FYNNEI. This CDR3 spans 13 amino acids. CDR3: CASSRQGRYTQYF. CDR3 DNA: TGTGCCAGCAGCCGACAGGGGAGGTATACGCAGTATTTT.

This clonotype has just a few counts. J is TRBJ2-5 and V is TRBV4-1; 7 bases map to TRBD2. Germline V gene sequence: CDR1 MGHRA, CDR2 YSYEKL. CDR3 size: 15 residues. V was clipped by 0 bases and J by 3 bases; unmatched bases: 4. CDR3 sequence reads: CASSQDLTSKETQYF. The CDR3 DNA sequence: TGCGCCAGCAGCCAAGATTTGACTAGCAAAGAGACCCAGTACTTC.

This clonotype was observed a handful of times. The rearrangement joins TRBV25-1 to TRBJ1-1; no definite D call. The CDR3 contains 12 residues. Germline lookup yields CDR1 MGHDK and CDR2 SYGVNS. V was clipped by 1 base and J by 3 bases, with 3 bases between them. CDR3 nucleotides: TGTGCCAGCAGTGAATTCGACACTGAAGCTTTCTTT. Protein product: CASSEFDTEAFF.

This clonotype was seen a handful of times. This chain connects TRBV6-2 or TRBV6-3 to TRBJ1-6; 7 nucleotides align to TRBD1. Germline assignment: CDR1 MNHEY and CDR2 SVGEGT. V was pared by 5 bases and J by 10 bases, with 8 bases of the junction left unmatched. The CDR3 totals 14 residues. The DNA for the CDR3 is TGTGCCAGCAGTAAGACAGGGAGAAACTCACCCCTCCACTTT. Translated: CASSKTGRNSPLHF.

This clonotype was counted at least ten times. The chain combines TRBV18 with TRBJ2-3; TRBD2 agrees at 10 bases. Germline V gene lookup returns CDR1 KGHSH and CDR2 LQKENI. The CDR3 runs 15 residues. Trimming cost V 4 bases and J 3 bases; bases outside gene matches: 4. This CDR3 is CASSRTSGETDTQYF. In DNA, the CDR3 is TGTGCCAGCTCACGGACTAGCGGAGAAACAGATACGCAGTATTTT.

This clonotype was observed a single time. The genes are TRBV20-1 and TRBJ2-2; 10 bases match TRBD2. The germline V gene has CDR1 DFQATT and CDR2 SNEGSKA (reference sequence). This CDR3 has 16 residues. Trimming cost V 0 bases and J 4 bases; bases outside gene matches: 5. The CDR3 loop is CSARDRLAGATGELFF. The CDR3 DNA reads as TGCAGTGCTAGAGATCGGCTAGCGGGAGCCACCGGGGAGCTGTTTTTT.

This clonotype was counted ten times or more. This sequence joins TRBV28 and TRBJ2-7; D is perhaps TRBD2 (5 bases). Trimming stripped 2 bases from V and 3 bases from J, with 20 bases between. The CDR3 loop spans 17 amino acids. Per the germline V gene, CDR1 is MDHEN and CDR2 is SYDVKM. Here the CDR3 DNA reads TGTGCCAGCAGTTTACCCCTCCGGGGTGTAGGGTTCTACGAGCAGTACTTC. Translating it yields CASSLPLRGVGFYEQYF.

The CDR3 sequence is CASSLDPAGYGYTF. The CDR3 region has the DNA TGTGCCAGCAGCCTCGACCCTGCGGGCTATGGCTACACCTTC. V gene TRBV12-3 or TRBV12-4 combines with J gene TRBJ1-2, with D unclear. The CDR3 is 14 amino acids. Trimming left V 6 bases short and J 4 bases short, with 15 bases between.

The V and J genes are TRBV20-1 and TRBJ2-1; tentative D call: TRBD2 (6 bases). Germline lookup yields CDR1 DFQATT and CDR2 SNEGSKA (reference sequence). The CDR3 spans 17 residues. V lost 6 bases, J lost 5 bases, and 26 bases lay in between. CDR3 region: CSAGDTTYLAQNNEQFF. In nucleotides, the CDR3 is TGCAGTGCAGGGGATACAACATACCTAGCGCAGAACAATGAGCAGTTCTTC.

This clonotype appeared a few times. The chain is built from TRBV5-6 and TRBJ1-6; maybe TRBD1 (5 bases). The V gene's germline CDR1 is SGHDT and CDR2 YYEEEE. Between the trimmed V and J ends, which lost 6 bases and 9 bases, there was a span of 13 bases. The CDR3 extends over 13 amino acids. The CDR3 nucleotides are TGTGCCAGCACGGAAGGGACGGGTTCACCCCTCCACTTT. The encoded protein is CASTEGTGSPLHF.

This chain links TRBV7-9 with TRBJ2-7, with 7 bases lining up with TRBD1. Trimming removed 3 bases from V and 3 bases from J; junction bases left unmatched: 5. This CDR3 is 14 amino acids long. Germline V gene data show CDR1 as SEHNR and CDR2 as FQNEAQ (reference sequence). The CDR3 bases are TGTGCCAGCAGCTTGGGACAGATGTACTACGAGCAGTACTTC. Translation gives CASSLGQMYYEQYF.